Reported below is one T cell receptor (beta chain). Its antigen is unknown. V was trimmed by 1 base and J by 6 bases, leaving 16 bases between them. The CDR3 runs to 14 residues. Per germline, CDR1 GTSNPN and CDR2 SVGIG (reference sequence). The authors loaded about 0.2 ug DNA, about 30,000 T cell genomes, into sorted-subset replicate PCRs. Sequencing was performed with immunoSEQ multiplex PCR; in TCRdb, only in-frame clones are kept and a portion is missing. The data show some 2,500,000 clones, roughly 93% seen once. The data were obtained in a study of shared clonotypes between healthy human individuals. Study-wide results and limits: Some clonotypes were shared by all four sorted-subset donors, while others were not shared. The non-shared ones had lower generation probabilities than the shared ones. Four donors shared about 5% of their naive CD4 clonotypes. On the whole, naive subsets had larger estimated richness than memory subsets had.

The rearrangement joins TRBV30 to TRBJ2-7; D perhaps matches TRBD1 (5 bases). The source is a man aged 18 to 30 in good health. Some clones in this sample may be carry-over from other donors' samples. The sequenced sample was naive CD4+ T cells from PBMCs. Indicated subset: CD45RA+ positively selected. The CDR3 nucleotides are TGTGCCTGGAGTGGGGCAGGGTTCTTTGGCGAGCAGTACTTC. Its protein product is CAWSGAGFFGEQYF.